Below, 10 T cell receptor beta chains from the same sample are listed, as sequenced in a study of T-cell reconstitution after alpha-beta-depleted transplantation in children. Findings of the study overall: Counts and diversity of T cells one year after transplant came mostly from newly produced T cells.

This sample's TCRbeta library carried unique molecular identifier barcodes. MiXCR, run by TCRdb on the PCR reads, gives a single entry per CDR3 protein. This sample has fewer than 350,000 distinct CDR3 sequences, with 6.5% to 9% found just once. Their antigens remain unidentified. This material consisted of peripheral blood, taken 360 days after TCRalphabeta/CD19-depleted stem cell transplant. These receptor sequences come from a female patient aged 2 to 10 who had a stem cell transplant for Fanconi anemia, so the T cells may come from the graft donor.

This clonotype was found many times. This chain uses TRBV18 with TRBJ1-1, with D hard to call. V lost 0 bases to trimming and J lost 6 bases, with 8 bases between them. The germline V gene encodes CDR1 KGHSH and CDR2 LQKENI. This CDR3 spans 13 amino acids. CDR3 loop: CASSPPGRSEAFF. The CDR3 nucleotides are TGTGCCAGCTCACCACCGGGGAGGTCTGAAGCTTTCTTT.

This clonotype was observed a few times. CDR3 region: CASSFQAGGRSEQFF. For the CDR3, the DNA is TGTGCCAGCAGCTTTCAAGCGGGAGGGCGGAGTGAGCAGTTCTTC. The rearrangement uses TRBV7-3 and TRBJ2-1; 10 nucleotides agree with TRBD2. With V trimmed by 3 bases and J by 9 bases, 8 bases remained unmatched. The CDR3 runs to 15 residues. Germline CDR1 and CDR2: SGHTA and FQGTGA.

The V call is TRBV18, the J call TRBJ2-3; D is possibly TRBD1 (6 bases). Germline-derived CDR1 and CDR2 are KGHSH and LQKENI. This CDR3 has 15 residues. Trimming took 3 bases from V and 4 from J, leaving 14 bases between them. In nucleotides, the CDR3 is TGTGCCAGCTCACCCGTGGGGGCCCAGGCAGATACGCAGTATTTT. It specifies CASSPVGAQADTQYF.

A word on this clonotype: In this CDR3 the conserved last residue, phenylalanine or tryptophan, is missing, so a read error is likely. This rearrangement joins TRBV12-3 or TRBV12-4 to TRBJ1-5; D is ambiguous. V was cut by 6 bases and J by 6 bases, with 15 bases left in between. This CDR3 has 14 amino acids. The CDR3 bases are TGTGCCAGCAGCCTGGACCCAAAAGCTCAGCCCCAGCATTGT. It yields the protein CASSLDPKAQPQHC.

Points on this clonotype: With a much larger clone just one base away, this may be a read error. V gene TRBV12-3 or TRBV12-4 combines with J gene TRBJ2-4, with 8 bases fitting TRBD2. The CDR3 extends over 18 amino acids. CDR3 nucleotide sequence: TGTGCCATCAGTTTACGGCCCCTGATAGCGGGGAAGGATAACATTCAGTACTTC. Translated, it gives CAISLRPLIAGKDNIQYF.

This clonotype was seen many times. The chain is built from TRBV14 and TRBJ2-1; D call uncertain. Trimming removed 1 base at V and 1 base at J, with 8 bases between. The CDR3 runs 15 residues. Germline assignment: CDR1 SGHDN and CDR2 FVKESK. The CDR3 DNA is TGTGCCAGCAGCCAAGGTACAACTTCCTACAATGAGCAGTTCTTC. This gives the protein CASSQGTTSYNEQFF.

This clonotype was found a few times. The V gene is TRBV5-6, the J gene TRBJ2-7, with TRBD1 matching over 8 bases. The CDR3 length is 15 residues. The ends lost 2 bases at V and 2 bases at J; junction bases unmatched: 6. Germline V lookup: CDR1 SGHDT, CDR2 YYEEEE. Here the CDR3 DNA reads TGTGCCAGCAGCTTAGTAAGGGACAGGACCTACGAGCAGTACGTC. Encoded protein: CASSLVRDRTYEQYV.

Notes on this clonotype: A much larger clone lies one base from this, so it may be a read error. Given the absence of the conserved phenylalanine or tryptophan at the CDR3 end, a read error is likely. The rearrangement links TRBV7-2 to TRBJ1-1; a weak D match, TRBD1 (6 bases). V dropped 3 bases and J dropped 4 bases, with 15 bases sitting between them. Looked up from germline, CDR1 is SGHTA and CDR2 is FQGNSA. The CDR3 is 15 residues long. DNA for the CDR3: TGTGCCAGCAGCTTGGGGGGGGCCGGAAGCACTGAAGCTTTCCTT. Translated, it gives CASSLGGAGSTEAFL.

V is TRBV28 and J is TRBJ2-7; D perhaps matches TRBD2 (6 bases). Germline CDR1 reads MDHEN; CDR2 reads SYDVKM. Trimming cost V 4 bases and J 0 bases, with 13 bases left between them. The CDR3 totals 15 residues. For the CDR3, the DNA is TGTGCCAGCAGTTCCGGAGGGTTTAGCTCCTACGAGCAGTACTTC. Residues: CASSSGGFSSYEQYF.

This clonotype was recorded at least ten times. The rearrangement joins TRBV27 to TRBJ2-7; D is uncertain. Germline assignment: CDR1 MNHEY and CDR2 SMNVEV (reference sequence). The CDR3 loop spans 12 amino acids. V lost 6 bases, J lost 4 bases, and 10 bases lay in between. The CDR3 coding sequence is TGTGCCAGCAGCCAAAATGGGTACGAGCAGTACTTC. It codes for CASSQNGYEQYF.